The clone carrying this T cell receptor beta chain was seen at least ten times. Its antigen is not known. The CDR3 has 13 residues. Trimming shortened V by 4 bases and J by 0 bases, and 9 bases separated the two germline ends. From germline, CDR1 is SQVTM and CDR2 ANQGSEA. A second about 7 to 12 cycle PCR used barcoded and J-beta primers. Researchers report that a template-switch adaptor with 12 random nucleotides tagged each cDNA molecule. TCRdb reanalysed the 5' RACE reads using MiXCR and keeps one entry per CDR3 protein. The table records about 720,000 distinct CDR3 sequences, approximately 25% of them present only once. The data were taken from a study of blood T cells in healthy people across ages. Notes on the study in general: Estimated diversity that came from one million T cells was considered an underestimate.

These same records also appear under a second study, on T cells of mothers and their children.

J is TRBJ2-5 and V is TRBV29-1; perhaps D is TRBD1 or TRBD2 (5 bases each). The receptor was derived from a boy aged 5-17 years in good health. Source material: blood. Here the CDR3 reads CSVVWGYQETQYF. CDR3 DNA: TGCAGCGTTGTTTGGGGGTACCAAGAGACCCAGTACTTC.